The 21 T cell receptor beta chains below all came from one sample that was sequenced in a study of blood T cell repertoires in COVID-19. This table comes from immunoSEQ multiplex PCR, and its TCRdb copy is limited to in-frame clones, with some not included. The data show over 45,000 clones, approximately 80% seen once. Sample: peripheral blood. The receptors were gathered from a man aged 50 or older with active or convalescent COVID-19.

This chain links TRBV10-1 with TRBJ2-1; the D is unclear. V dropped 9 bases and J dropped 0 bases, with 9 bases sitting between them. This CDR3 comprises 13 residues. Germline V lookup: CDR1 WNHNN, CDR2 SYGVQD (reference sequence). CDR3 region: CASNFSSYNEQFF. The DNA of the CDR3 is TGCGCCAGTAATTTCAGCTCCTACAATGAGCAGTTCTTC.

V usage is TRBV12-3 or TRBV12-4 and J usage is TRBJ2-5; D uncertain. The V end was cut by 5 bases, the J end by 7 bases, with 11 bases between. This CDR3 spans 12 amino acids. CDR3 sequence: CASSRVLPTQYF. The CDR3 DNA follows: TGTGCCAGCAGTCGCGTTCTCCCGACCCAGTACTTC.

The CDR3: CASSRRGSSYGYTF. DNA of the CDR3: TGTGCCAGCAGCCGCCGGGGAAGCAGCTATGGCTACACCTTC. The chain recombines TRBV3-1 (or the pseudogene TRBV3-2) with TRBJ1-2; D not certain. The CDR3 has 14 residues. V was pared by 4 bases and J by 4 bases, with 13 bases between. Per the germline V gene, CDR1 is LGHDT and CDR2 is YNNKEL (reference sequence).

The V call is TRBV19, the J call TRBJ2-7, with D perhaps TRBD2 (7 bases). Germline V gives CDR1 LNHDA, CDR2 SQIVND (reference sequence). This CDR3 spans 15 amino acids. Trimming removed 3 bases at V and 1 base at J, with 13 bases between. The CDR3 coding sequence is TGTGCCAGTAGTATTTGGAAGGGGGGGTCCTACGAGCAGTACTTC. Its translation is CASSIWKGGSYEQYF.

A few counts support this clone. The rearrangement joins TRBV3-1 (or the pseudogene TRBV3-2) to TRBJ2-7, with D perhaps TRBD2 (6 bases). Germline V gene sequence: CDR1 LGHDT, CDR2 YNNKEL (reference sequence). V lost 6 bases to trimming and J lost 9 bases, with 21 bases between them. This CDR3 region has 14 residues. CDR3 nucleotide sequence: TGTGCCAGCAGTCAGTCAGGGAGGACCTATGGGCAGTACTTC. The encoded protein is CASSQSGRTYGQYF.

CDR3 protein: CASSLARSDYNEQFF. CDR3 bases: TGTGCCAGCAGCTTAGCCCGAAGCGACTACAATGAGCAGTTCTTC. The chain carries TRBV7-3 and TRBJ2-1; D call uncertain. CDR3 length equals 15 residues. Per germline, CDR1 SGHTA and CDR2 FQGTGA. Trimming stripped 2 bases from V and 3 bases from J, with 11 bases between.

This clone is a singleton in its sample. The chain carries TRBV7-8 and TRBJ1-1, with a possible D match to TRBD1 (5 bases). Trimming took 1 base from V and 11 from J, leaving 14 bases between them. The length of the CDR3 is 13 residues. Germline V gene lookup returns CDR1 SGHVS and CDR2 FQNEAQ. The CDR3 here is CASSLERRGMAFF. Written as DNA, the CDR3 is TGTGCCAGCAGCTTAGAACGAAGGGGAATGGCTTTCTTT.

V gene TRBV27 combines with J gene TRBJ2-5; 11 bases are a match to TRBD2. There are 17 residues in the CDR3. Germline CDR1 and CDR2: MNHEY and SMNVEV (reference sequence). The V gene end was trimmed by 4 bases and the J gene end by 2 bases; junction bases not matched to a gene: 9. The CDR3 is CASSSILRLAGQETQYF. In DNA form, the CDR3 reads TGTGCCAGCAGTTCAATCCTACGACTAGCGGGGCAAGAGACCCAGTACTTC.

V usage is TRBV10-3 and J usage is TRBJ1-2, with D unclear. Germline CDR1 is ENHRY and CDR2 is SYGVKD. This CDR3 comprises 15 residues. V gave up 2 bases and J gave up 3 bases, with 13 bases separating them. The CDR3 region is CAISETISGDYGYTF. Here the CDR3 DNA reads TGTGCCATCAGTGAGACTATCAGTGGTGACTATGGCTACACCTTC.

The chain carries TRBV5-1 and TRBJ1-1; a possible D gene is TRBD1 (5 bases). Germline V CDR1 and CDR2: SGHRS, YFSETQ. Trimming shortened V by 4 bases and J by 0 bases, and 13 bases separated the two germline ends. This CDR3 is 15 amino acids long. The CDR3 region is CASSKKQDLNTEAFF. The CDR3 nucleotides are TGCGCCAGCAGCAAAAAACAGGATTTGAACACTGAAGCTTTCTTT. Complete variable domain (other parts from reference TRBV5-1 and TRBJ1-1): KAGVTQTPRYLIKTRGQQVTLSCSPISGHRSVSWYQQTPGQGLQFLFEYFSETQRNKGNFPGRFSGRQFSNSRSEMNVSTLELGDSALYLCASSKKQDLNTEAFFGQGTRLTVV.

CDR3: CASSYSRPGGSDEAFF. The CDR3 DNA is TGTGCCAGCAGTTACTCGAGGCCAGGGGGCTCGGATGAAGCTTTCTTT. J is TRBJ1-1 and V is TRBV6-6; TRBD1 agrees at 8 bases. V was clipped by 0 bases and J by 7 bases; unmatched bases: 10. Looked up from germline, CDR1 is MNHNY and CDR2 is SVGAGI (reference sequence). The CDR3 totals 16 residues.

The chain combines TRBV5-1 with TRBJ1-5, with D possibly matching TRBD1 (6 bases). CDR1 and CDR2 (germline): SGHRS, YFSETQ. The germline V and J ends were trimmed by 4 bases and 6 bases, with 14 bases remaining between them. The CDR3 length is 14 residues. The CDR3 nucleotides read TGCGCCAGCAGCACGGCAGGGGAGGGTCAGCCCCAGCATTTT. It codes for CASSTAGEGQPQHF.

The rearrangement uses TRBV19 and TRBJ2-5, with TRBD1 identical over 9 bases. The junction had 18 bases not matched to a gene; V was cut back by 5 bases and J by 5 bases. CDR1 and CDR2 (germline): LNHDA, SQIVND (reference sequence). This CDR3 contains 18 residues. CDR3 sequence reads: CASSVRGTGYPQDETQYF. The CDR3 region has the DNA TGTGCCAGTAGTGTCCGGGGGACAGGGTATCCTCAAGATGAGACCCAGTACTTC.

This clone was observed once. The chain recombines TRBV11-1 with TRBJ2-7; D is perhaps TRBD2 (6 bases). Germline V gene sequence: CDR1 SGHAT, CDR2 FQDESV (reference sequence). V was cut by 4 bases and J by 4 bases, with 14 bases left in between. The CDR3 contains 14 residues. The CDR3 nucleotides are TGTGCCAGCAGCTACGTAGCGGAAGCTTACGAGCAGTACTTC. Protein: CASSYVAEAYEQYF.

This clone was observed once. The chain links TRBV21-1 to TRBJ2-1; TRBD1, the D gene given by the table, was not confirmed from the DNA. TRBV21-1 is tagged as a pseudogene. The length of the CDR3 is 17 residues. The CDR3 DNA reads TGTGCCAGCAGCTCGAGAAGGGGTCGGGACAGCTTCAATGAGCAGTTCTTC. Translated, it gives CASSSRRGRDSFNEQFF.

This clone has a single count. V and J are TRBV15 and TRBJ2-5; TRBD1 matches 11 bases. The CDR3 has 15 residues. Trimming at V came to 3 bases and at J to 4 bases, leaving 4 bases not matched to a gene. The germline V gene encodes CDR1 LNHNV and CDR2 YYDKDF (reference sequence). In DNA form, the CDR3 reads TGTGCCACCAGCAGGGACAGGGGGCTCGGAGAGACCCAGTACTTC. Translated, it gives CATSRDRGLGETQYF.

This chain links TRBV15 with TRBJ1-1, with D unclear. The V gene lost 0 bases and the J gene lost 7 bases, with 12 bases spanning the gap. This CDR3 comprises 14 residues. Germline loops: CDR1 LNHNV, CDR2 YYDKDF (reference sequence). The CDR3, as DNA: TGTGCCACCAGCAGAGATACCCTCGGGGATGAAGCTTTCTTT. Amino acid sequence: CATSRDTLGDEAFF.

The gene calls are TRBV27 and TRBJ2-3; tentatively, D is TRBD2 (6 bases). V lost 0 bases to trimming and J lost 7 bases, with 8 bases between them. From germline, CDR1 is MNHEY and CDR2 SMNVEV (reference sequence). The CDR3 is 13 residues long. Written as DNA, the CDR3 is TGTGCCAGCAGTTTATCGCGGGACTATACGCAGTATTTT. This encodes CASSLSRDYTQYF.

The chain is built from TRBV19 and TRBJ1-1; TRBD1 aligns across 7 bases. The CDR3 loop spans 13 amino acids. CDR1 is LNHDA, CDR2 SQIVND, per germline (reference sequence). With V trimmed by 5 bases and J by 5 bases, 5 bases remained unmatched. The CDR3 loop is CASSLDRVTEAFF. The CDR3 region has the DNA TGTGCCAGTAGTCTCGACAGGGTAACTGAAGCTTTCTTT.

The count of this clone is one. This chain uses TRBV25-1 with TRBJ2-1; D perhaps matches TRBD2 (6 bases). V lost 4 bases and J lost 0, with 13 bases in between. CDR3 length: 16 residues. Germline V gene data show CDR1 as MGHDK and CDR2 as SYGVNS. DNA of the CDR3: TGTGCCAGCAGTGCACCGGGACTGAGCTCCTACAATGAGCAGTTCTTC. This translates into CASSAPGLSSYNEQFF.

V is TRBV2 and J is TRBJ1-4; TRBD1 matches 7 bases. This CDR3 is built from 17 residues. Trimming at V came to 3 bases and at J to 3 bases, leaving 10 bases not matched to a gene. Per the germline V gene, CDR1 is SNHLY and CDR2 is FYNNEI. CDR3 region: CASSEGRQGLANEKLFF. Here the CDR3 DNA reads TGTGCCAGCAGTGAGGGCAGACAGGGACTGGCTAATGAAAAACTGTTTTTT.